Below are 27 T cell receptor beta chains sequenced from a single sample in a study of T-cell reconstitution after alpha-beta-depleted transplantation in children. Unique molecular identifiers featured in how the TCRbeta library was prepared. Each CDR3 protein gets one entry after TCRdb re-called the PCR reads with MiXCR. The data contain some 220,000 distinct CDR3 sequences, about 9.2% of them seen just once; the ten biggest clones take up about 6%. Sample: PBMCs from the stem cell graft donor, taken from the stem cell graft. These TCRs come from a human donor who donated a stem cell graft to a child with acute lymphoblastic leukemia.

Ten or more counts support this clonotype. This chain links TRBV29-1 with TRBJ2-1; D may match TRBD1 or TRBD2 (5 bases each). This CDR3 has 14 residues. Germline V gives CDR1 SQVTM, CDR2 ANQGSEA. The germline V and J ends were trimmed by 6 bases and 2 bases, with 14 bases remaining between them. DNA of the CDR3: TGCAGCGTGTGGGGTCGGGGCCCCTACAATGAGCAGTTCTTC. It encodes CSVWGRGPYNEQFF.

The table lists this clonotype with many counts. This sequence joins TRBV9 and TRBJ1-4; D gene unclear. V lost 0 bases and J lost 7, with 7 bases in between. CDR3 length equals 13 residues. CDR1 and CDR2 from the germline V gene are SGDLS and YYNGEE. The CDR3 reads CASSVGRIEKLFF. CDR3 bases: TGTGCCAGCAGCGTAGGACGGATTGAAAAACTGTTTTTT.

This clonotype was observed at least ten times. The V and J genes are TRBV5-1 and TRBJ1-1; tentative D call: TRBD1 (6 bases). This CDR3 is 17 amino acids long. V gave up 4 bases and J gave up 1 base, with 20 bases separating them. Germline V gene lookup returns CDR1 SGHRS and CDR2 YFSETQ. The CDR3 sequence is CASSRETITGQNTEAFF. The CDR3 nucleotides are TGCGCCAGCAGCCGAGAGACTATCACAGGGCAGAACACTGAAGCTTTCTTT.

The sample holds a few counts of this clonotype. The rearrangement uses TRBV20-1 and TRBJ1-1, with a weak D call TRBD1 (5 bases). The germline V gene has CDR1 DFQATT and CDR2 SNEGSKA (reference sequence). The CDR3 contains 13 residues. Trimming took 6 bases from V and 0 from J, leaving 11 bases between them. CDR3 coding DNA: TGCAGTGCCAGACGGGACGTGAACACTGAAGCTTTCTTT. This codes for CSARRDVNTEAFF.

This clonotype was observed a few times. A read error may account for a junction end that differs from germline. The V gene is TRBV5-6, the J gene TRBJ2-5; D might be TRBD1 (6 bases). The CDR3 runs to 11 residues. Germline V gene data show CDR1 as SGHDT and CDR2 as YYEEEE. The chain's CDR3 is CASSFFRDTQF. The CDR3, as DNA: TGTGCCAGCAGCTTCTTCCGGGACACGCAGTTC.

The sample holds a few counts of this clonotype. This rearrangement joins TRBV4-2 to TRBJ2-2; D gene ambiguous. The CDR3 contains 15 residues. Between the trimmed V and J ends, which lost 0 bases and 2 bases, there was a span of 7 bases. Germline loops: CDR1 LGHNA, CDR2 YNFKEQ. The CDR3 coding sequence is TGTGCCAGCAGCCAAGAAGATTACAACACCGGGGAGCTGTTTTTT. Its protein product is CASSQEDYNTGELFF.

CDR3 bases: TGTGCCAGCAGTGACCCCACAAGGGACCAGTACTTC. It specifies CASSDPTRDQYF. The V and J genes are TRBV25-1 and TRBJ2-5; D not resolved. Per germline, CDR1 MGHDK and CDR2 SYGVNS. V was trimmed by 3 bases and J by 10 bases, leaving 12 bases between them. The CDR3 is 12 residues long. Full variable domain (remainder filled in from reference TRBV25-1 and TRBJ2-5): EADIYQTPRYLVIGTGKKITLECSQTMGHDKMYWYQQDPGMELHLIHYSYGVNSTEKGDLSSESTVSRIRTEHFPLTLESARPSHTSQYLCASSDPTRDQYFGPGTRLLVL.

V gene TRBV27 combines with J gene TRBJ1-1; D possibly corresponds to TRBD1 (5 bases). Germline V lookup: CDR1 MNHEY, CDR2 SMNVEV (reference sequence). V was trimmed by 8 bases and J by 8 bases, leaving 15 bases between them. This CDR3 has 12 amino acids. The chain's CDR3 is CASGRADSEAFF. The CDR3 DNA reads TGTGCCAGCGGCCGGGCCGACAGCGAAGCTTTCTTT.

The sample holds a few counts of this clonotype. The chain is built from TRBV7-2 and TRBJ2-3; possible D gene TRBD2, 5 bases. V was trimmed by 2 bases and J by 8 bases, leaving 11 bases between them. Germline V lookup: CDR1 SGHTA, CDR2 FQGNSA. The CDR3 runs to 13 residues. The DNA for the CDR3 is TGTGCCAGCAGCTTACCCGGTGCGGGTACGCAGTATTTT. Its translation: CASSLPGAGTQYF.

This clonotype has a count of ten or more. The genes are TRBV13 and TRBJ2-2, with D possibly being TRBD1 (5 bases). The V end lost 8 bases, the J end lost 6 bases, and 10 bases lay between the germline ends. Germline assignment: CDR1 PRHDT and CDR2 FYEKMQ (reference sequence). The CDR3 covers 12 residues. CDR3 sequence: CASPRASGELFF. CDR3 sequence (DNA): TGTGCCAGCCCCAGGGCCTCCGGGGAGCTGTTTTTT.

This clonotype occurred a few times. Here the CDR3 reads CASSPDTGQYNSPLHF. The CDR3 DNA is TGCGCCAGCAGCCCTGATACGGGACAGTATAATTCACCCCTCCACTTT. V usage is TRBV5-1 and J usage is TRBJ1-6; 7 bases match TRBD1. V was clipped by 4 bases and J by 4 bases; unmatched bases: 8. CDR1 SGHRS and CDR2 YFSETQ come from the germline V gene. The CDR3 sequence is 16 residues long. Full variable domain (rest looked up from reference TRBV5-1 and TRBJ1-6): KAGVTQTPRYLIKTRGQQVTLSCSPISGHRSVSWYQQTPGQGLQFLFEYFSETQRNKGNFPGRFSGRQFSNSRSEMNVSTLELGDSALYLCASSPDTGQYNSPLHFGNGTRLTVT.

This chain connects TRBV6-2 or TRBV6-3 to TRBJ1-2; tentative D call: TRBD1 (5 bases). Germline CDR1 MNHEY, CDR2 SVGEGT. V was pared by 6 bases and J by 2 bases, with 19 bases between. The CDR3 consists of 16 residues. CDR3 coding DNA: TGTGCCAGCAGCCCAATTCCGGGACCGATCAACTATGGCTACACCTTC. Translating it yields CASSPIPGPINYGYTF.

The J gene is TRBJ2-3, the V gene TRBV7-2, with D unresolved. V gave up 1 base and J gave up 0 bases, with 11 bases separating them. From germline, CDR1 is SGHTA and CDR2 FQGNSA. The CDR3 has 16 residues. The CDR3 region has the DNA TGTGCCAGCAGCTTAGGGGTGAGACCTAGCACAGATACGCAGTATTTT. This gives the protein CASSLGVRPSTDTQYF.

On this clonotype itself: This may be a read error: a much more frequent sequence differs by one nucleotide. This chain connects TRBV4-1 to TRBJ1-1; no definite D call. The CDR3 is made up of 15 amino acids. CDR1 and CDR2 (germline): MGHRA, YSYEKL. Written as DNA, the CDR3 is TGCGCCAGCAGCCATCGGACGGGCATGAACACTAAAGCTTTCTTT. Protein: CASSHRTGMNTKAFF.

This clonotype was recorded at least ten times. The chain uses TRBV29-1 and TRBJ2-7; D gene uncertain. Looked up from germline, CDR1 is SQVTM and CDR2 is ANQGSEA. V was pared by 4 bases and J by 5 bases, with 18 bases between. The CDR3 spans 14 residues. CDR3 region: CSVGTDRPDNEQYF. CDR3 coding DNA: TGCAGCGTTGGCACGGACCGCCCAGACAACGAGCAGTACTTC.

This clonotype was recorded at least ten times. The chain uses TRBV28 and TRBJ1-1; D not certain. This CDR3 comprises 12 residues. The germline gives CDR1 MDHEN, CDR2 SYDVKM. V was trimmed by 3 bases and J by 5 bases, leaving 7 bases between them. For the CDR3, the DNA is TGTGCCAGCAGTTTGGCGAAGACTGAAGCTTTCTTT. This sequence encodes CASSLAKTEAFF.

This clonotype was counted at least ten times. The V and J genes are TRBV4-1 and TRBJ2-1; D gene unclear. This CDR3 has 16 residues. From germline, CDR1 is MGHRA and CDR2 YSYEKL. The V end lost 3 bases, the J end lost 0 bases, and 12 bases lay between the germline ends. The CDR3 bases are TGCGCCAGCAGCCACCCCCCTCCGGACTCCTACAATGAGCAGTTCTTC. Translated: CASSHPPPDSYNEQFF.

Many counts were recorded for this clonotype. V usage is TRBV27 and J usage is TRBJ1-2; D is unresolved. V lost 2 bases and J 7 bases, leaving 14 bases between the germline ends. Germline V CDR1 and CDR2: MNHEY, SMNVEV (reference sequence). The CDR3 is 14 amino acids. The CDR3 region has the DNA TGTGCCAGCAGTTTAGGGGTGCAGGCTGCTGGCTACACCTTC. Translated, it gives CASSLGVQAAGYTF.

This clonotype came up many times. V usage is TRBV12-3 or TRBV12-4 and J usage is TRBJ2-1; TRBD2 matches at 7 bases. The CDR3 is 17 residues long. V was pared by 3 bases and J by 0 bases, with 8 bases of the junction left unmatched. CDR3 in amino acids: CASSFLGEGGSYNEQFF. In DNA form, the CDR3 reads TGTGCCAGCAGTTTTCTGGGGGAGGGAGGCTCCTACAATGAGCAGTTCTTC.

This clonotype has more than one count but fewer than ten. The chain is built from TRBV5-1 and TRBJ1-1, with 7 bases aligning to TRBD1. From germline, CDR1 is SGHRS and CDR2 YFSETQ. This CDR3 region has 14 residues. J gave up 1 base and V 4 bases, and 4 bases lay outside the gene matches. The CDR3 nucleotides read TGCGCCAGCAGCGTCGGGACAGCGAACACTGAAGCTTTCTTT. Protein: CASSVGTANTEAFF.

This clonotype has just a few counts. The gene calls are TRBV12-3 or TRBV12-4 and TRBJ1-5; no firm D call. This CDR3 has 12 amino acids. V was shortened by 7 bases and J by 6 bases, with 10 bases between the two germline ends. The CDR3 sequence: CASTTQTQPQHF. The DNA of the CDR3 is TGTGCCAGCACCACCCAGACTCAGCCCCAGCATTTT.

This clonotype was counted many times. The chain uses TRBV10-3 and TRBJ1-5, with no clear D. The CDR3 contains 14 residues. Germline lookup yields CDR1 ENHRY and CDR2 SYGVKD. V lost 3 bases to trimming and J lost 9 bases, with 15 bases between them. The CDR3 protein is CAISDLLTKAPQHF. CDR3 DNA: TGTGCCATCAGTGATTTATTGACTAAAGCGCCCCAGCATTTT.

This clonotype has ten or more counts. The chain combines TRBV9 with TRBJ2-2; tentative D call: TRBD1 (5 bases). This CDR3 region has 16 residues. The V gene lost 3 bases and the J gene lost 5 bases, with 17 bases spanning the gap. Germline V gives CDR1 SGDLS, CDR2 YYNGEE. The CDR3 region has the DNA TGTGCCAGCAGCGGAAACCAGGGTGCTCGAACCGGGGAGCTGTTTTTT. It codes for CASSGNQGARTGELFF.

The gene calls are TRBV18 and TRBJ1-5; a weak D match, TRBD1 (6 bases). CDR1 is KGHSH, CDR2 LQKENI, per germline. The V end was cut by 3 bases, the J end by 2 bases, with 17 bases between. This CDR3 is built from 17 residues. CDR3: CASSPFRGGGGNQPQHF. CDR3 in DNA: TGTGCCAGCTCACCGTTTAGAGGGGGAGGAGGCAATCAGCCCCAGCATTTT.

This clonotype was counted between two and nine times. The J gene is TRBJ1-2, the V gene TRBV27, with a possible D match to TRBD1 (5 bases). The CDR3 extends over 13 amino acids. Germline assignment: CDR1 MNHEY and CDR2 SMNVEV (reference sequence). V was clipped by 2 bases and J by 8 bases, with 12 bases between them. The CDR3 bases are TGTGCCAGCAGTTTACAGGGTGCCACGGGCTACACCTTC. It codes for CASSLQGATGYTF.

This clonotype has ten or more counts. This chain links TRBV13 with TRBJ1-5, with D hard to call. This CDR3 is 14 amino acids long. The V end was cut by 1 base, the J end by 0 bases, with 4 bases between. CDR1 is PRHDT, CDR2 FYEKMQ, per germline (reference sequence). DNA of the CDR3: TGTGCCAGCAGCTTAGCAGATAGCAATCAGCCCCAGCATTTT. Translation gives CASSLADSNQPQHF.

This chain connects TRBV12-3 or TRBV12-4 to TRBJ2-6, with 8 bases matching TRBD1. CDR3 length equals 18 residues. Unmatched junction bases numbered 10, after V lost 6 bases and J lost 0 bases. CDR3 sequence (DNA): TGTGCCAGCAGGGGAAACAGGGGGAGAGCCTCTGGGGCCAACGTCCTGACTTTC. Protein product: CASRGNRGRASGANVLTF.